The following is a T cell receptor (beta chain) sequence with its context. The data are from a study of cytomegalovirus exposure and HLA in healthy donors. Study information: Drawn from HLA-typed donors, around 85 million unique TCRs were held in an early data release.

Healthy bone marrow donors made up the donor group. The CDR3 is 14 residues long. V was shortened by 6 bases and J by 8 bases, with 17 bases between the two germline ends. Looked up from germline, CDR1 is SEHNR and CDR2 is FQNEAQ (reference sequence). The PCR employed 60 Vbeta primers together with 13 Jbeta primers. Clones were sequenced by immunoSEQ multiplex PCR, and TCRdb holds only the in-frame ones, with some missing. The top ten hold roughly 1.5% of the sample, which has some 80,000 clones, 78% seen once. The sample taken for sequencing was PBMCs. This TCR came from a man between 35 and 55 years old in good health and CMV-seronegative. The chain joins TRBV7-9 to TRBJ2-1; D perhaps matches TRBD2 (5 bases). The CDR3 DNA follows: TGTGCCAGCAGACACAAGGAGGTACTGGATGAGCAGTTCTTC. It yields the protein CASRHKEVLDEQFF.